This TCR beta chain originates from a study of T cells after posttransplantation cyclophosphamide (TCRdb year 2016). Some background on the complete study: T cell repertoire reconstitution was tracked by TRB sequencing after myeloablative bone marrow transplantation in which posttransplantation cyclophosphamide was used as GVHD prophylaxis. TRB sequencing was also done on up to about 3 additional blood samples from 2 to 5.2 years after transplant in 3 patients, and on pretransplant blood from 4 patients. TRB sequencing was performed on blood from all 35 or so PTCy patients with 1-year posttransplant specimens. Because TRA and TRB clonality were tightly correlated in 8 or 9 samples, subsequent TCR analyses were focused on TRB only. Samples from approximately 37 PTCy-treated patients, along with samples from about 16 of their related bone marrow donors, underwent antigen receptor sequencing. Public TRB sequences were checked against a database of over 3,600 sequences associated with responses to pathogens, tumor antigens, self-antigens and alloantigens.

Related bone marrow donors provided peripheral blood samples on the day of marrow donation. Mononuclear cells from peripheral blood and bone marrow were separated by Ficoll-Hypaque density centrifugation and then cryopreserved. Genomic DNA was the input for TRB sequencing, which was run either with the immunoSEQ assay at survey resolution or with the hsTCRB kit. Turning to the authors' computational methods: The immunoSEQ software was used for initial read processing, and the LymphoSeq R package was used for repertoire analyses. Clonality was computed as 1 minus normalized Shannon entropy, and a Gini coefficient was also calculated for each TRB dataset. Phenotypes of unsorted samples were inferred by mapping TRB sequences from sorted subsets of the recipient or donor onto unsorted samples of the same recipient. In TCRdb, the immuneACCESS table is reduced to in-frame sequences with V and J assigned. These tables do not hold every clone; where another copy was compared, an unresolved V gene accounts for under half, and the others remain unexplained. V and J calls and clone size are copied from that table; D and trimming were computed from the DNA. This sample lists some 66,000 clones; around 95% were detected once. The ten most abundant clones make up under 3% of the sample.

Remarks on this clone: Its specific antigen is unknown. Qualities for individual bases were not recorded, and no much larger clone is one base off.

The paper as a whole reports these results and caveats: Across 45 to 50 patients, TRB clonality was highly associated with recipient CMV seropositivity and CMV reactivation, and PTCy diversity was similar to diversity in CNI/methotrexate controls. The TRB repertoires of T cells infiltrating skin or the GI tract showed only limited overlap with the TRB repertoires found in blood. Donor-recipient similarity was low at 1-2 months but increased during the first year, and donor CD8+ memory clones often dominated later blood repertoires.

V sheds 3 bases and J sheds 4 bases, leaving 9 bases between their ends. Including cysteine and phenylalanine, the CDR3 has 13 amino acids. This entry keeps only the CDR3 DNA: 39 bases, framed from base 1. Sequences LNHDA (CDR1) and SQIVND (CDR2) are obtained from the germline V gene (reference sequence). Sequencing was done on a sample of PBMCs. The clonotype comes from a woman aged 25 to 39 in good health and a related stem cell transplant donor. The sequence is built from TRBV19 and TRBJ1-2, with the D segment identity uncertain. DNA sequence: TGTGCCAGTAGTATCCCGGGCCGCTATGGCTACACCTTC. Its translation reads: CASSIPGRYGYTF.